The 26 T cell receptor beta chains listed next were all sequenced from one sample in a study of Ad26.COV2.S vaccination and SARS-CoV-2 variants. Libraries were prepared by immunoSEQ multiplex PCR; TCRdb keeps only in-frame clonotypes and omits some of them. The table records about 680,000 clones, more than 70% of them present only once. Treatment of the sample: 15 to 20 received Ad26.COV2.S at low or high dose, single or two shots; several received placebo; per-sample allocation not given. Collection of the samples took place on day 63 after the first injection of vaccine or placebo. The sample consisted of peripheral blood, taken in a trial of Ad26.COV2.S vaccine versus placebo. These receptors were obtained from a person between 18 and 65 years old who received the Ad26.COV2.S COVID-19 vaccine or a placebo.

This clone was observed once. This chain connects TRBV7-2 to TRBJ2-7; 8 bases align to TRBD1. The CDR3 covers 14 residues. Germline assignment: CDR1 SGHTA and CDR2 FQGNSA. V trimming: 4 bases; J trimming: 0 bases; junction bases outside the gene matches: 2. The CDR3 coding sequence is TGTGCCAGCAGCTCGGACAGGGACTCCTACGAGCAGTACTTC. The encoded protein is CASSSDRDSYEQYF.

The chain couples TRBV19 to TRBJ2-7; D ambiguous. The germline CDR1 and CDR2 sequences are LNHDA and SQIVND (reference sequence). V was cut by 4 bases and J by 0 bases, with 19 bases left in between. This CDR3 spans 17 amino acids. CDR3 loop: CASSSSATPLSSYEQYF. CDR3 coding DNA: TGTGCCAGTAGTAGCTCTGCGACTCCTCTCAGCTCCTACGAGCAGTACTTC.

V and J are TRBV19 and TRBJ1-5, with a possible D match to TRBD1 (6 bases). CDR3 length: 14 amino acids. The germline V gene has CDR1 LNHDA and CDR2 SQIVND (reference sequence). Trimming removed 3 bases at V and 10 bases at J, with 16 bases between. The CDR3 DNA reads as TGTGCCAGTAGTATCTGGCAGGGGAATTATCCCCAGCATTTT. Translated, it gives CASSIWQGNYPQHF.

V is TRBV12-3 or TRBV12-4 and J is TRBJ1-2; 7 nucleotides align to TRBD1. The CDR3 has 13 residues. V trimming: 5 bases; J trimming: 7 bases; junction bases outside the gene matches: 7. CDR3 loop: CASSPAGGLGYTF. The CDR3 DNA reads as TGTGCCAGCAGTCCGGCAGGGGGTCTTGGCTACACCTTC.

The chain links TRBV7-2 to TRBJ1-2, with 7 bases aligning to TRBD1. Germline V gene data show CDR1 as SGHTA and CDR2 as FQGNSA. The CDR3 runs 13 residues. V lost 5 bases to trimming and J lost 5 bases; unmatched junction nucleotides: 5. The DNA for the CDR3 is TGTGCCAGCAGCGCGGACAGGATGTATGGCTACACCTTC. Amino acid sequence: CASSADRMYGYTF.

This chain's CDR3 is CASSLSRIRGEKLFF. CDR3 bases: TGTGCCAGCAGTTTATCGCGGATCAGAGGGGAAAAACTGTTTTTT. The V call is TRBV27, the J call TRBJ1-4, with unresolved D. V gave up 0 bases and J gave up 8 bases, with 13 bases separating them. The germline V gene has CDR1 MNHEY and CDR2 SMNVEV (reference sequence). The CDR3 sequence is 15 residues long.

The chain couples TRBV7-2 to TRBJ1-3, with D maybe TRBD1 (6 bases). This CDR3 has 14 amino acids. The V end lost 1 base, the J end lost 4 bases, and 8 bases lay between the germline ends. CDR1 is SGHTA and CDR2 is FQGNSA in the germline V gene. The CDR3 sequence is CASSLGGGGNTIYF. The CDR3 region has the DNA TGTGCCAGCAGCTTAGGAGGGGGGGGAAACACCATATATTTT.

This chain connects TRBV3-1 (or the pseudogene TRBV3-2) to TRBJ2-7; the D is unclear. The CDR3 sequence is 14 residues long. The germline V gene encodes CDR1 LGHDT and CDR2 YNNKEL (reference sequence). V was shortened by 0 bases and J by 3 bases, with 9 bases between the two germline ends. The CDR3 coding sequence is TGTGCCAGCAGCCAAGATTGGCGAAACTACGAGCAGTACTTC. This sequence encodes CASSQDWRNYEQYF.

The genes are TRBV7-3 and TRBJ2-2, with 7 bases fitting TRBD2. The ends lost 2 bases at V and 4 bases at J; junction bases unmatched: 7. Germline V gives CDR1 SGHTA, CDR2 FQGTGA. The CDR3 has 16 residues. As DNA, the CDR3 is TGTGCCAGCAGCTTATCGGCGGGGGTAGGCACCGGGGAGCTGTTTTTT. Amino acid sequence: CASSLSAGVGTGELFF.

The chain links TRBV5-5 to TRBJ1-3; a possible D gene is TRBD1 (6 bases). Looked up from germline, CDR1 is SGHKS and CDR2 is YYEKEE (reference sequence). V lost 0 bases to trimming and J lost 0 bases, with 13 bases between them. The length of the CDR3 is 17 residues. The CDR3 sequence is CASSLENRAFSGNTIYF. DNA of the CDR3: TGTGCCAGCAGCTTGGAGAACAGGGCGTTCTCTGGAAACACCATATATTTT. Supplemented by reference TRBV5-5 and TRBJ1-3, the full variable domain reads DAGVTQSPTHLIKTRGQQVTLRCSPISGHKSVSWYQQVLGQGPQFIFQYYEKEERGRGNFPDRFSARQFPNYSSELNVNALLLGDSALYLCASSLENRAFSGNTIYFGEGSWLTVV.

The J gene is TRBJ1-4, the V gene TRBV6-5; D perhaps matches TRBD1 (5 bases). The germline gives CDR1 MNHEY, CDR2 SVGAGI. The CDR3 spans 15 residues. Trimming removed 0 bases from V and 7 bases from J, with 12 bases in between. CDR3 sequence (DNA): TGTGCCAGCAGTTACTCGGGGGGTGTGGGTGAAAAACTGTTTTTT. Protein sequence: CASSYSGGVGEKLFF.

Regarding this clone: The junction departs from the called germline gene at one end, perhaps through a read error. This chain uses TRBV10-3 with TRBJ1-1, with a possible D match to TRBD1 (6 bases). The CDR3 has 13 amino acids. The germline CDR1 and CDR2 sequences are ENHRY and SYGVKD. CDR3 loop: CTIRGEGGSGAFF. The CDR3 DNA reads as TGTACCATCAGAGGCGAAGGGGGAAGTGGAGCTTTCTTT.

The chain is built from TRBV7-2 and TRBJ2-1; D might be TRBD2 (5 bases). The CDR3 spans 13 residues. Germline CDR1 is SGHTA and CDR2 is FQGNSA. Deletions cut 1 base from V and 10 bases from J, with 11 bases between. The CDR3 DNA follows: TGTGCCAGCAGCTTAGGGGGAGACGCCGAGCAGTTCTTC. Protein: CASSLGGDAEQFF.

V is TRBV19 and J is TRBJ2-5, with D hard to call. V was pared by 1 base and J by 0 bases, with 3 bases between. CDR3 size: 13 residues. The germline V gene has CDR1 LNHDA and CDR2 SQIVND (reference sequence). The CDR3 loop reads CASSIANQETQYF. CDR3 in DNA: TGTGCCAGTAGTATAGCCAACCAAGAGACCCAGTACTTC.

This chain connects TRBV2 to TRBJ1-1, with D perhaps matching TRBD1 (6 bases). Germline CDR1 is SNHLY and CDR2 is FYNNEI. This CDR3 has 14 residues. The V gene lost 7 bases and the J gene lost 2 bases, with 14 bases spanning the gap. The CDR3 reads CASTVGQPNTEAFF. The CDR3, as DNA: TGTGCCAGCACTGTCGGACAGCCCAACACTGAAGCTTTCTTT.

A single count supports this clone. The chain links TRBV2 to TRBJ2-7; a possible D gene is TRBD2 (6 bases). This CDR3 has 13 amino acids. Germline lookup yields CDR1 SNHLY and CDR2 FYNNEI. V gave up 4 bases and J gave up 5 bases, with 12 bases separating them. CDR3 sequence (DNA): TGTGCCAGCAGTGGGGAGACTAGACACGAGCAGTACTTC. As protein: CASSGETRHEQYF.

The chain has TRBV14 and TRBJ2-7; 10 bases align to TRBD2. CDR3 size: 15 residues. In germline, CDR1 is SGHDN, CDR2 FVKESK. Trimming took 4 bases from V and 12 from J; bases not matched to a gene: 15. As DNA, the CDR3 is TGTGCCAGCAGCCCGGCAGGGCTAGCGGGAGTCGGCTGGTACTTC. Its protein product is CASSPAGLAGVGWYF.

V gene TRBV30 combines with J gene TRBJ2-2; 7 bases line up with TRBD1. Germline trimming cut 8 bases from V and 6 bases from J; bases unmatched to any gene: 6. Germline V CDR1 and CDR2: GTSNPN, SVGIG (reference sequence). The CDR3 contains 12 residues. CDR3 protein: CAINRGAGELFF. CDR3 sequence (DNA): TGTGCCATAAACAGGGGCGCCGGGGAGCTGTTTTTT.

The gene calls are TRBV10-2 and TRBJ2-2; D may be TRBD1 or TRBD2 (5 bases each). Trimming took off 4 bases at V and 2 bases at J, with 8 bases between the two ends. The CDR3 extends over 14 amino acids. Germline V CDR1 and CDR2: WSHSY, SAAADI. The CDR3 region is CASSGGANTGELFF. The CDR3 DNA is TGCGCCAGCAGTGGAGGGGCAAACACCGGGGAGCTGTTTTTT.

This sequence joins TRBV12-3 or TRBV12-4 and TRBJ1-5; possible D gene TRBD1, 5 bases. This CDR3 spans 13 amino acids. The germline V and J ends were trimmed by 8 bases and 2 bases, with 10 bases remaining between them. CDR3 coding DNA: TGTGCCAGCGGCGCGGGGGGCAATCAGCCCCAGCATTTT. As protein: CASGAGGNQPQHF.

The V gene is TRBV30, the J gene TRBJ2-3; 12 nucleotides align to TRBD2. The CDR3 is made up of 17 amino acids. V shed 2 bases and J 6 bases; nucleotides not matched to a gene: 12. From germline, CDR1 is GTSNPN and CDR2 SVGIG (reference sequence). The CDR3 nucleotides read TGTGCCTGGAGTCGAGGCCAGACTAGCGGGAGACTGGATACGCAGTATTTT. Protein product: CAWSRGQTSGRLDTQYF.

CDR3 sequence reads: CASSYPGRNNSPLHF. The CDR3 nucleotides are TGTGCCAGCAGTTACCCGGGACGGAATAATTCACCCCTCCACTTT. The gene calls are TRBV6-2 or TRBV6-3 and TRBJ1-6; possibly TRBD1 for D (5 bases). Trimming stripped 2 bases from V and 5 bases from J, with 10 bases between. Germline V gives CDR1 MNHEY, CDR2 SVGEGT. The CDR3 has 15 amino acids.

The V and J genes are TRBV7-8 and TRBJ2-7, with 8 bases aligning to TRBD2. Germline assignment: CDR1 SGHVS and CDR2 FQNEAQ. This CDR3 spans 14 amino acids. The ends lost 2 bases at V and 9 bases at J; junction bases unmatched: 9. The CDR3 loop is CASSLIVSGNGQYF. Written as DNA, the CDR3 is TGTGCCAGCAGCTTAATCGTTAGCGGGAACGGGCAGTACTTC.

A remark on this clone: Other DNA sequences in this sample translate to the same CDR3. This chain joins TRBV4-3 and TRBJ1-5; D remains unclear. V gave up 0 bases and J gave up 4 bases, with 4 bases separating them. Germline CDR1 is LGHNA and CDR2 is YSLEER. The CDR3 extends over 13 amino acids. The CDR3 protein is CASSQDRNQPQHF. In DNA, the CDR3 is TGCGCCAGCAGCCAAGACCGTAATCAGCCCCAGCATTTT.

The CDR3, as DNA: TGTGCCAGCAGCATGGGGACAGGGGGTTCCTACGAGCAGTACTTC. Its translation: CASSMGTGGSYEQYF. The chain links TRBV5-4 to TRBJ2-7; TRBD1 agrees at 11 bases. The V gene end was trimmed by 4 bases and the J gene end by 1 base; junction bases not matched to a gene: 4. Germline V gene data show CDR1 as SGHNT and CDR2 as YYREEE (reference sequence). CDR3 length: 15 residues. Filled out from reference TRBV5-4 and TRBJ2-7, the complete variable domain reads ETGVTQSPTHLIKTRGQQVTLRCSSQSGHNTVSWYQQALGQGPQFIFQYYREEENGRGNFPPRFSGLQFPNYSSELNVNALELDDSALYLCASSMGTGGSYEQYFGPGTRLTVT.

The chain joins TRBV15 to TRBJ1-1; tentative D call: TRBD1 (5 bases). Germline V gene data show CDR1 as LNHNV and CDR2 as YYDKDF (reference sequence). Trimming took off 3 bases at V and 1 base at J, with 18 bases between the two ends. The CDR3 totals 17 residues. In DNA form, the CDR3 reads TGTGCCACCAGCAGGAGGGACGGGGTAGAATGGAACACTGAAGCTTTCTTT. This encodes CATSRRDGVEWNTEAFF.